Each of the 20 T cell receptor beta chains below was sequenced from the same sample in a study of blood T cell repertoires in COVID-19. This table comes from immunoSEQ multiplex PCR, and its TCRdb copy is limited to in-frame clones, with some not included. This table holds tens of thousands of clones, 82% found once. The sequencing input was peripheral blood. The source of these receptors is a human donor with acute or convalescent COVID-19. The donor label of this sample is uncertain.

This clone showed up just a few times. The genes are TRBV10-2 and TRBJ2-3; 7 bases match TRBD2. Per the germline V gene, CDR1 is WSHSY and CDR2 is SAAADI. CDR3 length equals 16 residues. V shed 2 bases, J shed 3 bases, and the junction held 8 bases outside the gene matches. The CDR3 DNA is TGCGCCAGCAGTGAGGCGGTGGGGGGAGGGACAGATACGCAGTATTTT. Protein: CASSEAVGGGTDTQYF.

The V call is TRBV30, the J call TRBJ2-1; TRBD2 matches at 8 bases. The CDR3 is made up of 14 amino acids. CDR1 is GTSNPN and CDR2 is SVGIG in the germline V gene (reference sequence). Germline trimming cut 3 bases from V and 6 bases from J; bases unmatched to any gene: 7. The CDR3 DNA follows: TGTGCCTGGAGGGGGTCTAGCGGGTCCAATGAGCAGTTCTTC. The encoded protein is CAWRGSSGSNEQFF.

This clone was detected only once. This chain links TRBV6-5 with TRBJ1-2, with a possible D match to TRBD1 (6 bases). V shed 6 bases and J shed 0 bases, with 11 bases lying between them. The CDR3 consists of 14 residues. The V gene's germline CDR1 is MNHEY and CDR2 SVGAGI. This CDR3 is CASRMTGSNYGYTF. The CDR3 DNA reads TGTGCCAGCAGGATGACAGGTTCTAACTATGGCTACACCTTC.

The chain employs TRBV6-1 and TRBJ2-5, with TRBD1 identical over 12 bases. The trim removed 3 bases at V and 5 bases at J, leaving 4 bases unmatched. Germline CDR1 MNHNS, CDR2 SASEGT. The CDR3 extends over 15 amino acids. The CDR3 DNA follows: TGTGCCAGCAGTGACCGGGACAGGGGGCTCGAGACCCAGTACTTC. Translating it yields CASSDRDRGLETQYF.

This chain joins TRBV10-3 and TRBJ1-1, with D perhaps matching TRBD1 (6 bases). V was cut by 4 bases and J by 5 bases, with 17 bases left in between. The CDR3 extends over 15 amino acids. Looked up from germline, CDR1 is ENHRY and CDR2 is SYGVKD. The CDR3 DNA reads as TGTGCCATCAGTGGGACAACAGGGTCGGGGACTGAAGCTTTCTTT. It yields the protein CAISGTTGSGTEAFF.

This chain uses TRBV28 with TRBJ2-1; possibly TRBD1 for D (7 bases). This CDR3 is built from 16 residues. Trimming shortened V by 2 bases and J by 1 base, and 12 bases separated the two germline ends. Germline V lookup: CDR1 MDHEN, CDR2 SYDVKM. The CDR3 DNA reads TGTGCCAGCAGTTTAGGAGGGGGCGGGTCCTACAATGAGCAGTTCTTC. As protein: CASSLGGGGSYNEQFF.

V usage is TRBV4-3 and J usage is TRBJ2-5, with D maybe TRBD2 (5 bases). Trimming stripped 0 bases from V and 1 base from J, with 9 bases between. The CDR3 spans 15 residues. Germline assignment: CDR1 LGHNA and CDR2 YSLEER. In DNA, the CDR3 is TGCGCCAGCAGCCAAGATTGGCTAGCCCAAGAGACCCAGTACTTC. Amino acid sequence: CASSQDWLAQETQYF.

This clone was detected only a few times. The genes are TRBV14 and TRBJ2-7; 14 bases are shared with TRBD2. The germline V gene encodes CDR1 SGHDN and CDR2 FVKESK. Losses at the gene ends were 3 bases for V and 12 bases for J; bases not matched to a gene: 10. The CDR3 is made up of 15 amino acids. DNA of the CDR3: TGTGCCAGCAGCCACTCTGGGACTAGCGGGGGTGGTCGGTACTTC. Translated: CASSHSGTSGGGRYF.

The chain carries TRBV10-3 and TRBJ1-2; D call uncertain. The CDR3 loop spans 14 amino acids. Germline CDR1 and CDR2: ENHRY and SYGVKD. The germline V and J ends were trimmed by 3 bases and 0 bases, with 8 bases remaining between them. The CDR3 bases are TGTGCCATCAGTGACTTGTCCGCTAACTATGGCTACACCTTC. Its translation is CAISDLSANYGYTF.

This chain uses TRBV28 with TRBJ1-6, with 7 positions matching TRBD1. With V trimmed by 5 bases and J by 6 bases, 7 bases remained unmatched. There are 15 residues in the CDR3. Germline CDR1 reads MDHEN; CDR2 reads SYDVKM. The CDR3 DNA reads as TGTGCCAGCAGTCTAAGGGACAGTCTTAATTCACCCCTCCACTTT. Protein: CASSLRDSLNSPLHF.

The CDR3 here is CASSLGPDTLTEAFF. CDR3 bases: TGTGCCAGCAGCTTAGGTCCAGACACCCTCACTGAAGCTTTCTTT. V is TRBV7-2 and J is TRBJ1-1; D remains ambiguous. Germline CDR1 reads SGHTA; CDR2 reads FQGNSA. CDR3 length: 15 amino acids. V lost 1 base, J lost 4 bases, and 13 bases lay in between.

This clone was recorded a few times. This chain uses TRBV5-1 with TRBJ1-6; D unclear. CDR1 is SGHRS, CDR2 YFSETQ, per germline. The CDR3 has 15 amino acids. Trimming stripped 0 bases from V and 3 bases from J, with 7 bases between. The CDR3 is CASSLDQIYNSPLHF. CDR3 sequence (DNA): TGCGCCAGCAGCTTGGATCAGATCTATAATTCACCCCTCCACTTT. Full variable domain (remainder filled in from reference TRBV5-1 and TRBJ1-6): KAGVTQTPRYLIKTRGQQVTLSCSPISGHRSVSWYQQTPGQGLQFLFEYFSETQRNKGNFPGRFSGRQFSNSRSEMNVSTLELGDSALYLCASSLDQIYNSPLHFGNGTRLTVT.

In its sample, this clone was seen a few times. The chain carries TRBV6-1 and TRBJ1-2; 7 positions agree with TRBD1. The CDR3 loop spans 14 amino acids. Germline CDR1 is MNHNS and CDR2 is SASEGT. The V segment lost 0 bases and the J segment 7 bases; nucleotides outside the gene matches: 5. The CDR3 spells CASSEADRVGGYTF. The DNA for the CDR3 is TGTGCCAGCAGTGAAGCCGACAGGGTTGGTGGCTACACCTTC.

This clone was observed once. The V call is TRBV28, the J call TRBJ2-7; 7 nucleotides agree with TRBD1. The CDR3 has 14 amino acids. With 3 bases clipped from V and 7 bases from J, the junction kept 9 bases outside the gene matches. The germline V gene has CDR1 MDHEN and CDR2 SYDVKM. Here the CDR3 DNA reads TGTGCCAGCAGTTTCACTACAGGGGTGGGGGAGCAGTACTTC. It encodes CASSFTTGVGEQYF.

The gene calls are TRBV5-1 and TRBJ1-1; 10 nucleotides align to TRBD1. Germline CDR1 is SGHRS and CDR2 is YFSETQ. This CDR3 region has 16 residues. The V segment lost 4 bases and the J segment 0 bases; nucleotides outside the gene matches: 6. The DNA for the CDR3 is TGCGCCAGCAGCACAGGACAGGGGGGGCTGAACACTGAAGCTTTCTTT. The encoded protein is CASSTGQGGLNTEAFF.

The chain uses TRBV7-8 and TRBJ2-3; 7 bases agree with TRBD2. The V gene's germline CDR1 is SGHVS and CDR2 FQNEAQ. The V gene end was trimmed by 5 bases and the J gene end by 6 bases; junction bases not matched to a gene: 14. CDR3 length: 16 amino acids. The DNA for the CDR3 is TGTGCCAGCAGCCCGGAGGGCGGGGGTGACCGCGATACGCAGTATTTT. Translating gives CASSPEGGGDRDTQYF.

This clone was counted once. The chain employs TRBV19 and TRBJ1-1; D call uncertain. The CDR3 consists of 13 residues. Deletions cut 7 bases from V and 0 bases from J, with 9 bases between. Germline V gives CDR1 LNHDA, CDR2 SQIVND (reference sequence). In DNA form, the CDR3 reads TGTGCCAGTACCACTCTCATGAACACTGAAGCTTTCTTT. This codes for CASTTLMNTEAFF.

The CDR3 loop is CASSVGLAGGGEQFF. CDR3 coding DNA: TGTGCCAGCAGCGTGGGACTAGCGGGAGGGGGTGAGCAGTTCTTC. The rearrangement links TRBV11-2 to TRBJ2-1; 16 bases match TRBD2. V shed 5 bases, J shed 9 bases, and the junction held 4 bases outside the gene matches. Germline V gives CDR1 SGHAT, CDR2 FQNNGV. The CDR3 covers 15 residues.

V gene TRBV5-4 combines with J gene TRBJ1-3; D possibly corresponds to TRBD1 (6 bases). Germline CDR1 SGHNT, CDR2 YYREEE (reference sequence). This CDR3 is built from 15 residues. V lost 4 bases and J lost 4, with 15 bases in between. The CDR3 loop reads CASSEGGNIGNTIYF. Here the CDR3 DNA reads TGTGCCAGCAGCGAGGGGGGGAATATCGGAAACACCATATATTTT.

This chain joins TRBV29-1 and TRBJ2-5; TRBD2 matches at 8 bases. After removal of 3 bases from V and 1 base from J, the junction contained 4 bases not matched to a gene. This CDR3 is built from 14 residues. Germline assignment: CDR1 SQVTM and CDR2 ANQGSEA. The CDR3 nucleotides read TGCAGCGTTGAGATTAGCGGGGTCCAAGAGACCCAGTACTTC. The encoded protein is CSVEISGVQETQYF.